This record covers a single T cell receptor (beta chain). This CDR3 is built from 14 residues. Unmatched junction bases numbered 8, after V lost 4 bases and J lost 5 bases. Germline CDR1 reads SGHDT; CDR2 reads YYEEEE. Source study methods: Using reference gene primer amplification, nucleated cell counts were estimated. This table comes from immunoSEQ multiplex PCR, and its TCRdb copy is limited to in-frame clones, with some not included. V and J calls and clone size are given by that table; D and trimming were obtained from the DNA. The sample includes 200,000 to 250,000 clones, roughly 80% of them seen just once. This record comes from a study of blood T cell repertoires in COVID-19. Study context: The United States, Italy and Spain were the sources of the acute and convalescent COVID-19 samples.

Those who participated ranged in age from 18 to 89 years and resided in about 24 US areas. Participants were placed into cohorts based on the clinical history they reported. V is TRBV5-6 and J is TRBJ1-2, with TRBD1 identical over 7 bases. The sample comprised PBMCs or T cells enriched from blood (not recorded which). The TCR originated in a woman between 50 and 59 years old who had been exposed to COVID-19. Written as DNA, the CDR3 is TGTGCCAGCAGCCAGGGACAGCAGGGGTATGGCTACACCTTC. Protein sequence: CASSQGQQGYGYTF.